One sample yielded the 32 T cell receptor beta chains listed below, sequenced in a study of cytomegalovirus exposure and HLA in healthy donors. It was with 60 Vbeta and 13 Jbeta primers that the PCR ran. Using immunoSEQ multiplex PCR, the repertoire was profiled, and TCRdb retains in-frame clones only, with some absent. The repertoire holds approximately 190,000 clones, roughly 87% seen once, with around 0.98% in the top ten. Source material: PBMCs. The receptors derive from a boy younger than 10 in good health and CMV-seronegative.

CDR3 coding DNA: TGTGCCATCACGGGCGGGGAAGGCACAGATACGCAGTATTTT. Residues: CAITGGEGTDTQYF. V gene TRBV10-3 combines with J gene TRBJ2-3; possible D gene TRBD2, 6 bases. Germline assignment: CDR1 ENHRY and CDR2 SYGVKD. V dropped 7 bases and J dropped 1 base, with 12 bases sitting between them. The CDR3 is made up of 14 amino acids.

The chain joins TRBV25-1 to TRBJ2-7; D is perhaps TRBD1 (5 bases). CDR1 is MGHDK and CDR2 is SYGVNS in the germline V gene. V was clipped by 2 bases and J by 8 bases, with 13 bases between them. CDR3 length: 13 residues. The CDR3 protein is CASSEVGPTKQYF. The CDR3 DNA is TGTGCCAGCAGTGAAGTGGGGCCTACGAAGCAGTACTTC.

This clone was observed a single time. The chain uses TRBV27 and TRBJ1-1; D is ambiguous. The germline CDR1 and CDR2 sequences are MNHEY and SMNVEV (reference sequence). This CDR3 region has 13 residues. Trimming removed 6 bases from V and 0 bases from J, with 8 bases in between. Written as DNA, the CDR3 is TGTGCCAGCAGAGAAGACATGAACACTGAAGCTTTCTTT. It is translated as CASREDMNTEAFF.

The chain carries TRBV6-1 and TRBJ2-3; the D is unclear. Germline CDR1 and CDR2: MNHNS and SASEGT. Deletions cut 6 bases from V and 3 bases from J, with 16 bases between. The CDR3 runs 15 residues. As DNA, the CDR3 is TGTGCCAGCAGCTACGCTCCGGCGGCTACAGATACGCAGTATTTT. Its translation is CASSYAPAATDTQYF.

DNA for the CDR3: TGTGCCAGCAGTTACCGTGGGACAGTTCGTGCCACCTTC. This translates into CASSYRGTVRATF. This chain connects TRBV6-5 to TRBJ1-2, with 7 bases lining up with TRBD1. This CDR3 contains 13 residues. The germline V gene has CDR1 MNHEY and CDR2 SVGAGI. Trimming at V came to 2 bases and at J to 13 bases, leaving 10 bases not matched to a gene.

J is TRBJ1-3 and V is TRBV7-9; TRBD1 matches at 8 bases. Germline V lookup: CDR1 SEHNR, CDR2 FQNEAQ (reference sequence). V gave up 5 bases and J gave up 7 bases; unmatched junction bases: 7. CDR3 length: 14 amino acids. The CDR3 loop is CASSQDRAMNTIYF. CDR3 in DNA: TGTGCCAGCAGCCAGGACAGGGCGATGAACACCATATATTTT.

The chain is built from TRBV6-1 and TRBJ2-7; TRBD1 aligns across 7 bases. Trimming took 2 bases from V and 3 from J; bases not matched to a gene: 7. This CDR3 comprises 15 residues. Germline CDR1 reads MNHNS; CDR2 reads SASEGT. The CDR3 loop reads CASSEYGDRFYEQYF. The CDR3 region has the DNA TGTGCCAGCAGTGAATATGGGGACAGATTCTACGAGCAGTACTTC.

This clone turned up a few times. In DNA form, the CDR3 reads TGCGCCAGCAGCTTCCATTTGGGACAATCTGAAGCTTTCTTT. It translates to CASSFHLGQSEAFF. The chain carries TRBV5-1 and TRBJ1-1, with D tentatively TRBD1 (6 bases). Looked up from germline, CDR1 is SGHRS and CDR2 is YFSETQ. The CDR3 has 14 amino acids. V was cut by 2 bases and J by 6 bases, with 14 bases left in between.

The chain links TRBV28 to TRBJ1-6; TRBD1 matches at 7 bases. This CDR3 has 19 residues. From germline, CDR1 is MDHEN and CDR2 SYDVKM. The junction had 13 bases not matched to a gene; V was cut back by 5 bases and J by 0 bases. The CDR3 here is CASSPLGTDTRSYNSPLHF. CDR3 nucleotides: TGTGCCAGCAGTCCGTTAGGGACAGATACTCGCTCCTATAATTCACCCCTCCACTTT.

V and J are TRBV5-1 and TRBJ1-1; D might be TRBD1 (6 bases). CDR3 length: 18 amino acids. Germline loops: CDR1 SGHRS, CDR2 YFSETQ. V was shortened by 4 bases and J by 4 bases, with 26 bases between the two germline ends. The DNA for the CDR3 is TGCGCCAGCAGCACTACGGCGGGGGGACGGGGGGCAGGCACTGAAGCTTTCTTT. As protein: CASSTTAGGRGAGTEAFF.

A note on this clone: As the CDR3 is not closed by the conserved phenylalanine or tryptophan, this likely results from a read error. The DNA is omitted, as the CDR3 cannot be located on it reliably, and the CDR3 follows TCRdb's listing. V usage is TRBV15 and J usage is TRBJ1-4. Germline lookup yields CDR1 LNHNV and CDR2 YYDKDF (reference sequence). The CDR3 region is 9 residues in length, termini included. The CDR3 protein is CATRDSILV.

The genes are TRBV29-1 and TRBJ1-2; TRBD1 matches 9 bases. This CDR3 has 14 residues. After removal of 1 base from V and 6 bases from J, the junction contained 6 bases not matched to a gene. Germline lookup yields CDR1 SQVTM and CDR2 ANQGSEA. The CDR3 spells CSVEGGQGIDGYTF. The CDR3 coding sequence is TGCAGCGTTGAAGGGGGACAGGGTATCGATGGCTACACCTTC. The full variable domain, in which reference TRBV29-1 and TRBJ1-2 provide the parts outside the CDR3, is SAVISQKPSRDICQRGTSLTIQCQVDSQVTMMFWYRQQPGQSLTLIATANQGSEATYESGFVIDKFPISRPNLTFSTLTVSNMSPEDSSIYLCSVEGGQGIDGYTFGSGTRLTVV.

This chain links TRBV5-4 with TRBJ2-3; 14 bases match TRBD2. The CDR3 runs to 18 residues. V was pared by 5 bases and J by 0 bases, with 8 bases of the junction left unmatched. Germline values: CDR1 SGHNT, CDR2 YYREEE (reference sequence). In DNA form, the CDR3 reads TGTGCCAGCAGAAGGGGACTAGCGGGGGTCTCTAGCACAGATACGCAGTATTTT. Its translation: CASRRGLAGVSSTDTQYF.

The CDR3 DNA reads TGCGCCAGCAGTGAGGGACACGGGGAAAAACTGTTTTTT. It specifies CASSEGHGEKLFF. This chain joins TRBV10-1 and TRBJ1-4; D perhaps matches TRBD1 (5 bases). Germline V CDR1 and CDR2: WNHNN, SYGVQD (reference sequence). Deletions cut 2 bases from V and 8 bases from J, with 9 bases between. The length of the CDR3 is 13 residues.

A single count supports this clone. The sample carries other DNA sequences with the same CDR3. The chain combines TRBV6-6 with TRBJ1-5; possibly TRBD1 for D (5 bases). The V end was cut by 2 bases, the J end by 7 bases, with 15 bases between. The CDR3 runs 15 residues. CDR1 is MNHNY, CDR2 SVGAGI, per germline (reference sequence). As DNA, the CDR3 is TGTGCCAGCAGTTACAGCCAGGGAAGTGGACAGCCCCAGCATTTT. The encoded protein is CASSYSQGSGQPQHF.

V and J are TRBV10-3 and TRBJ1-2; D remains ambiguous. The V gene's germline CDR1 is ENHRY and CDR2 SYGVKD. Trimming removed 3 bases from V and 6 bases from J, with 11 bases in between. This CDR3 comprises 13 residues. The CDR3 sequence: CAISEGGLDGYTF. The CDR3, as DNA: TGTGCCATCAGTGAAGGAGGGCTGGATGGCTACACCTTC.

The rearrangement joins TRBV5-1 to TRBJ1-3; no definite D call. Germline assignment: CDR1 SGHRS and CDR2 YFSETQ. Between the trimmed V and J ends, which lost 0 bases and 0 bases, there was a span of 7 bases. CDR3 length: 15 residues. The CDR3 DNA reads TGCGCCAGCAGCTTGGGCGGGAGCTCTGGAAACACCATATATTTT. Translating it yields CASSLGGSSGNTIYF.

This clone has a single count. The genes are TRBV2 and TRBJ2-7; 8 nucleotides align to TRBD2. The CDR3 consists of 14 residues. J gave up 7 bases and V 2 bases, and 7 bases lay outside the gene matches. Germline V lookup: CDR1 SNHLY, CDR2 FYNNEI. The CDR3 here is CASSESRGGREQYF. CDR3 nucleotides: TGTGCCAGCAGTGAAAGTCGGGGGGGCAGAGAGCAGTACTTC.

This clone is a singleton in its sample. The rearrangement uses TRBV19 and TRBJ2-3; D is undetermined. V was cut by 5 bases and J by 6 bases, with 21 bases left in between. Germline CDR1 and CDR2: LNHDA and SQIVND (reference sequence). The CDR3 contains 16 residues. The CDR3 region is CASSPDDSRRMDTQYF. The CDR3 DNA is TGTGCCAGTAGTCCCGATGACTCGAGAAGGATGGATACGCAGTATTTT.

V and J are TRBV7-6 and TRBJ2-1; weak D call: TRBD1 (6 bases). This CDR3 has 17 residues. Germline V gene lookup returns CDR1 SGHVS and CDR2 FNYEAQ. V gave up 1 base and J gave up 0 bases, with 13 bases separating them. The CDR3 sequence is CASSLEGQEGSYNEQFF. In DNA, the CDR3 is TGTGCCAGCAGCTTAGAGGGACAAGAAGGCTCCTACAATGAGCAGTTCTTC.

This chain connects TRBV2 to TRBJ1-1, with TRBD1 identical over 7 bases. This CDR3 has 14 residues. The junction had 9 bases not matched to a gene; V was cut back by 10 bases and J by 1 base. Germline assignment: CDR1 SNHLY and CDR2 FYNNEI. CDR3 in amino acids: CATSQDRTNTEAFF. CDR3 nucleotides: TGTGCCACTTCACAGGACAGGACGAACACTGAAGCTTTCTTT.

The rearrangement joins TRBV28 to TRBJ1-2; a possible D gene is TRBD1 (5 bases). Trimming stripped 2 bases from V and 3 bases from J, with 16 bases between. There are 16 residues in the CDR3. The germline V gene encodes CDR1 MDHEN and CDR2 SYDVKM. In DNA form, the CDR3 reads TGTGCCAGCAGTTTAATGGGGGGTCCCCCTTACTATGGCTACACCTTC. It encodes CASSLMGGPPYYGYTF.

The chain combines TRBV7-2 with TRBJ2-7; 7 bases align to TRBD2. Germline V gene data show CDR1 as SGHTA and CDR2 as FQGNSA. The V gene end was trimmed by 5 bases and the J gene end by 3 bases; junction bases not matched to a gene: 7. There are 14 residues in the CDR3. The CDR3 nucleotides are TGTGCCAGCAGCCAGGTTGGGGGGGACTACGAGCAGTACTTC. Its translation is CASSQVGGDYEQYF.

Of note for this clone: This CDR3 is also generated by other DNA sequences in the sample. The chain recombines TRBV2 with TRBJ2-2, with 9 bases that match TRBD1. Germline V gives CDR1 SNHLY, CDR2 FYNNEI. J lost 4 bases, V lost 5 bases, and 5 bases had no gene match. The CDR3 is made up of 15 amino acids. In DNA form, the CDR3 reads TGTGCCAGCAGTTACCTGACAGGGGGCACCGGGGAGCTGTTTTTT. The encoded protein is CASSYLTGGTGELFF.

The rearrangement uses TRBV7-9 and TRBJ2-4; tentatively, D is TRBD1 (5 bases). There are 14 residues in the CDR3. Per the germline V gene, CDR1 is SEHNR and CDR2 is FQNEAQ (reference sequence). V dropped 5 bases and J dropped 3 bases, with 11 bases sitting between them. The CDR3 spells CASSRTMGKNIQYF. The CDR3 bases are TGTGCCAGCAGCCGGACAATGGGCAAAAACATTCAGTACTTC.

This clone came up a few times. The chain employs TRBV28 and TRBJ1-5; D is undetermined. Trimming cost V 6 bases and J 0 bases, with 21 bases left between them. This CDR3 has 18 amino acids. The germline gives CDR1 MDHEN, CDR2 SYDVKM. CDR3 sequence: CASRRFRSSGYSNQPQHF. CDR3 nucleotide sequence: TGTGCCAGCAGGCGCTTTAGGTCCAGCGGCTATAGCAATCAGCCCCAGCATTTT.

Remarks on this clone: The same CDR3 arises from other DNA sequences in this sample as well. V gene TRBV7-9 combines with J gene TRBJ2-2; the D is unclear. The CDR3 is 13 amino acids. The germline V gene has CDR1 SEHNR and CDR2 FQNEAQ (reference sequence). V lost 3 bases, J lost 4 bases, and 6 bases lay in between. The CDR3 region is CASSFSGTGELFF. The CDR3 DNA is TGTGCCAGCAGCTTCTCCGGCACCGGGGAGCTGTTTTTT.

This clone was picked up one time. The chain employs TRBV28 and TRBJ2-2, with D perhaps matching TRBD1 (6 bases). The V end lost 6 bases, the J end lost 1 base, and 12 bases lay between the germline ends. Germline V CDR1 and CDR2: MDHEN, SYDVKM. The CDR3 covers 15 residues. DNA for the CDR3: TGTGCCAGCAGGGGAACAGGGAGGAACACCGGGGAGCTGTTTTTT. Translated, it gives CASRGTGRNTGELFF. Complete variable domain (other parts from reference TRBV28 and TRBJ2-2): DVKVTQSSRYLVKRTGEKVFLECVQDMDHENMFWYRQDPGLGLRLIYFSYDVKMKEKGDIPEGYSVSREKKERFSLILESASTNQTSMYLCASRGTGRNTGELFFGEGSRLTVL.

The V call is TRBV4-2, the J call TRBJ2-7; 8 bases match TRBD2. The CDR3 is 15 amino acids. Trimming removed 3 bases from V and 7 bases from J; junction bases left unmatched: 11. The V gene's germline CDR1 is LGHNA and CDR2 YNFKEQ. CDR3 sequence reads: CASSHRAGDLGEQYF. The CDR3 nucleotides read TGTGCCAGCAGCCACCGAGCGGGGGACTTGGGAGAGCAGTACTTC.

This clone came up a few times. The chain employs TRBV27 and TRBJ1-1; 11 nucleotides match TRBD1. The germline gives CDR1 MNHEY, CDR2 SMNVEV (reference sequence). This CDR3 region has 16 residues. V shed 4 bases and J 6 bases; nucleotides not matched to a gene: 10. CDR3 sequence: CASSSPGTGGFSEAFF. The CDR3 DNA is TGTGCCAGCAGTTCCCCTGGGACAGGGGGATTCTCTGAAGCTTTCTTT.

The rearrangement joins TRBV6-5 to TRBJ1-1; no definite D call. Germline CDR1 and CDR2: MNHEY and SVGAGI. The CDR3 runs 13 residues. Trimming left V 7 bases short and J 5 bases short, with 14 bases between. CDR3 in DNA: TGTGCCAGCACCAATACGCGGAGGACTGAAGCTTTCTTT. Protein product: CASTNTRRTEAFF.

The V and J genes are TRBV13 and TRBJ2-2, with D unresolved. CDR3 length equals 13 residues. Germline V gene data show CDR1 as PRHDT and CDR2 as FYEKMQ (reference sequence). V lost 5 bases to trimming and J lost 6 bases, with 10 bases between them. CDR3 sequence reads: CASSLRVAGELFF. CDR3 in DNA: TGTGCCAGCAGCCTTCGGGTAGCCGGGGAGCTGTTTTTT.